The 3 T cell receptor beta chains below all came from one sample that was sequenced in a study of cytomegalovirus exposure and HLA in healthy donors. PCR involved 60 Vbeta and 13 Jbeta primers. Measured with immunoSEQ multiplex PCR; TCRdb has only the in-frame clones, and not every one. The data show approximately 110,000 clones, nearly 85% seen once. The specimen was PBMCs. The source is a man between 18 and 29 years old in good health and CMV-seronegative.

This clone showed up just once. This chain's CDR3 is CASSLSAEQFF. The CDR3, as DNA: TGTGCCAGCAGCCTCAGCGCTGAGCAGTTCTTC. The chain has TRBV25-1 and TRBJ2-1; no clear D gene. Trimming took off 6 bases at V and 9 bases at J, with 9 bases between the two ends. Looked up from germline, CDR1 is MGHDK and CDR2 is SYGVNS. The CDR3 consists of 11 residues.

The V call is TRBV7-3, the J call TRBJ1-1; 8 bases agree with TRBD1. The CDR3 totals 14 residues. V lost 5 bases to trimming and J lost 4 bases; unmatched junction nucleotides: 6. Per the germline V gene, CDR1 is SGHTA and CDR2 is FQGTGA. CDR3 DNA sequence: TGTGCCAGCAGCCCGGGACAGGCGGCCACTGAAGCTTTCTTT. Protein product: CASSPGQAATEAFF.

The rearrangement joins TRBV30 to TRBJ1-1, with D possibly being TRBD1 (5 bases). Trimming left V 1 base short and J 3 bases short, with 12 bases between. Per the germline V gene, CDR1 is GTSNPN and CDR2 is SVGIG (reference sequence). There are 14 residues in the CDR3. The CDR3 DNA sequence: TGTGCCTGGAGTGGGTGGCGGGGGGACACTGAAGCTTTCTTT. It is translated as CAWSGWRGDTEAFF.